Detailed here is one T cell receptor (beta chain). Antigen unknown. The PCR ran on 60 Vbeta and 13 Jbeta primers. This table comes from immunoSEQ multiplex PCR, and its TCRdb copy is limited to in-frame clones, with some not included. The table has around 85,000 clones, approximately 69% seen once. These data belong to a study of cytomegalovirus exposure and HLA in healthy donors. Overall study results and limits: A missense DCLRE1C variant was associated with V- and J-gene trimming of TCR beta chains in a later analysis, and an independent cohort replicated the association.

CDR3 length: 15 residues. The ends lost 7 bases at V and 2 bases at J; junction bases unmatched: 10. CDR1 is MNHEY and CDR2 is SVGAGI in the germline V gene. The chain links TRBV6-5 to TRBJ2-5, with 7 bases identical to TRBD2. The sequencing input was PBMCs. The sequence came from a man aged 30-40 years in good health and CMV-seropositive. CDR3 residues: CASTKRAAGQETQYF. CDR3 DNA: TGTGCCAGCACTAAACGAGCAGCGGGGCAAGAGACCCAGTACTTC.